Described below is a single TCR beta chain sequence and its context. The sample comes from a study of blood T cell repertoires in COVID-19. Study as a whole: Italy, Spain and the United States were the sources of the convalescent and acute COVID-19 samples. The analysed material was cDNA or gDNA that came from T cells, B-cell-depleted T cells, or PBMCs.

In the authors' workflow: Nucleated cell number was recorded as an estimate derived from reference gene primer amplification. The repertoire was sequenced with immunoSEQ multiplex PCR; TCRdb's copy has only in-frame clones and lacks some. The V and J calls and clone size were taken over from that table, and D and trimming were inferred from the DNA. The table records roughly 270,000 clones, 65% to 90% of them present only once. Unmatched junction bases numbered 2, after V lost 7 bases and J lost 2 bases. Germline CDR1 is WSHSY and CDR2 is SAAADI. The CDR3 is 14 amino acids. This chain connects TRBV10-2 to TRBJ2-1; 10 bases map to TRBD2. The sequenced sample was peripheral blood. The TCR originated in a man aged 45-60 years with active or convalescent COVID-19. The CDR3 region is CASNLAGAYNEQFF. CDR3 coding DNA: TGCGCCAGCAATCTAGCGGGAGCCTACAATGAGCAGTTCTTC.